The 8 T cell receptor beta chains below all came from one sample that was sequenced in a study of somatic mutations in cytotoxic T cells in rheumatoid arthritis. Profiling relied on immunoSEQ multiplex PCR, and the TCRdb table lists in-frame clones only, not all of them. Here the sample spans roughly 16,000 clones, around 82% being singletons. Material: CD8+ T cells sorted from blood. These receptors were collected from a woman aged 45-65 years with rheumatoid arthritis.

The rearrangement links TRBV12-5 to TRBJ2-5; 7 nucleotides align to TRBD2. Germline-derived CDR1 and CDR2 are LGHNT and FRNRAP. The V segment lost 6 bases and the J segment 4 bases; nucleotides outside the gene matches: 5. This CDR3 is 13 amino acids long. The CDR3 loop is CASGRASGETQYF. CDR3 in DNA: TGTGCTAGTGGGAGGGCTAGCGGAGAGACCCAGTACTTC.

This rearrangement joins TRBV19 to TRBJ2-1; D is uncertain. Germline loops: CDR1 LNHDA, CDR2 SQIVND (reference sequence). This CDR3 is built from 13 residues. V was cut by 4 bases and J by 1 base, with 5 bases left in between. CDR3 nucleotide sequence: TGTGCCAGTAGTAGTCCTTCCTACAATGAGCAGTTCTTC. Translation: CASSSPSYNEQFF.

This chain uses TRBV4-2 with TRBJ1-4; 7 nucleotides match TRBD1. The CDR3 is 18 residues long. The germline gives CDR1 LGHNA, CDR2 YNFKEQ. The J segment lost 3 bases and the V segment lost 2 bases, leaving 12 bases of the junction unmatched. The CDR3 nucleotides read TGTGCCAGCAGCCAACCGGTCAGGGGGAAAAGAGCTAATGAAAAACTGTTTTTT. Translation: CASSQPVRGKRANEKLFF.

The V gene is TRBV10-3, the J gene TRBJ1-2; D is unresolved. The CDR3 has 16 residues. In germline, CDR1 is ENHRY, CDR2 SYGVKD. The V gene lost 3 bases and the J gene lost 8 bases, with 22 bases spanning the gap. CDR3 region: CAISDPTLGPAGGYTF. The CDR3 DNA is TGTGCCATCAGTGACCCTACCTTAGGCCCCGCGGGCGGCTACACCTTC.

The CDR3 region has the DNA TGTGCCAGTAGTACTATGGACACCACCGGGGAGCTGTTTTTT. Its translation: CASSTMDTTGELFF. The V and J genes are TRBV19 and TRBJ2-2; D perhaps matches TRBD1 (5 bases). Trimming stripped 4 bases from V and 4 bases from J, with 10 bases between. This CDR3 is 14 amino acids long. Germline lookup yields CDR1 LNHDA and CDR2 SQIVND (reference sequence).

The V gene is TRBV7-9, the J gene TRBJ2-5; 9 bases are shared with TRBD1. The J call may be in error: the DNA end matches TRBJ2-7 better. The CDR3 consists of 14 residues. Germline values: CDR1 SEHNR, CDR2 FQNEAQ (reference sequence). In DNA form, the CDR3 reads TGTGCCAGCAGCTCCCGGGACAGGGTCTTCGAGCAGTACTTC. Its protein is CASSSRDRVFEQYF.

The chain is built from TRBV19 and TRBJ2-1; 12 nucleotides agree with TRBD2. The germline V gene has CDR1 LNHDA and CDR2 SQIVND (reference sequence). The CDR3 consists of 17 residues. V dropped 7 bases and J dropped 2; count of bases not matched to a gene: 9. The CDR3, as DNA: TGTGCCAGTACCATGGCTAGCGGGAGGGTCACCTACAATGAGCAGTTCTTC. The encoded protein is CASTMASGRVTYNEQFF.

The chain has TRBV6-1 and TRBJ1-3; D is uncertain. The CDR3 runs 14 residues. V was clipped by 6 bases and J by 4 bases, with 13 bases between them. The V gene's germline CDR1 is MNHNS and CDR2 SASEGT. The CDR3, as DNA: TGTGCCAGCAGCGCGACATCTGAGGGAAACACCATATATTTT. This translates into CASSATSEGNTIYF.